A selection of T cell receptor beta chains follows, all from one sample in a study of CXCR3-negative and CXCR3-positive naive CD8 T cells. Each CDR3 protein gets one entry in TCRdb, which reprocessed the 5' RACE reads and gives no DNA. This table lists 5,000 to 6,500 distinct CDR3 sequences. The sequencing sample was made of naive CXCR3- CD8+ T cells from blood. These receptor sequences come from a human donor in good health. Some clones in this sample may be carry-over from other donors' samples. Each CDR3 is given with its conserved first and last residue. The order of the fields is clone size, J gene, V gene, CDR3 protein. Where a row states a size, it is once, few, many or the class of an expanded clone; other rows omit it.

clone_size: medium-sized
j_call: TRBJ1-1
v_call: TRBV7-2
cdr3_aa: CASSLADQGVLNTEAFF

clone_size: -
j_call: TRBJ2-7
v_call: TRBV29-1
cdr3_aa: CSVGSVYEQYF

clone_size: -
j_call: TRBJ2-1
v_call: TRBV29-1
cdr3_aa: CSVVTDTEQFF

clone_size: -
j_call: TRBJ2-2
v_call: TRBV7-3
cdr3_aa: CASSLTGELFF

clone_size: -
j_call: TRBJ2-1
v_call: TRBV29-1
cdr3_aa: CSVGRGNYHEHFF

clone_size: medium-sized
j_call: TRBJ1-5
v_call: TRBV29-1
cdr3_aa: CSVITGGNQPQHF

clone_size: -
j_call: TRBJ2-2
v_call: TRBV20-1
cdr3_aa: CSAPTSGGAGWTGELFF

clone_size: medium-sized
j_call: TRBJ2-7
v_call: TRBV19
cdr3_aa: CASSSGYEQYF

clone_size: -
j_call: TRBJ2-7
v_call: TRBV29-1
cdr3_aa: CSVLQGYSYEQYF

clone_size: medium-sized
j_call: TRBJ2-7
v_call: TRBV5-1
cdr3_aa: CASSLRDRVNEQYF

clone_size: -
j_call: TRBJ1-2
v_call: TRBV12-3/TRBV12-4
cdr3_aa: CASSLGLAANYGYTF

clone_size: -
j_call: TRBJ2-1
v_call: TRBV7-2
cdr3_aa: CASSLGTSPRYNEQFF

clone_size: medium-sized
j_call: TRBJ1-1
v_call: TRBV10-3
cdr3_aa: CAISESGVVRTEAFF

clone_size: -
j_call: TRBJ2-7
v_call: TRBV29-1
cdr3_aa: CSVEEEGAYEQYF

clone_size: medium-sized
j_call: TRBJ2-1
v_call: TRBV12-3/TRBV12-4
cdr3_aa: CASSKELAGGYNEQFF

clone_size: -
j_call: TRBJ2-5
v_call: TRBV7-9
cdr3_aa: CASSSGQEETQYF

clone_size: medium-sized
j_call: TRBJ2-1
v_call: TRBV29-1
cdr3_aa: CSVEGREQGAYNEQFF

clone_size: -
j_call: TRBJ1-1
v_call: TRBV11-2
cdr3_aa: CASSIRENTEAFF

clone_size: -
j_call: TRBJ2-6
v_call: TRBV12-3/TRBV12-4
cdr3_aa: CASRSGGGNSGANVLTF

clone_size: medium-sized
j_call: TRBJ2-7
v_call: TRBV13
cdr3_aa: CASSGGLADRYEQYF

clone_size: -
j_call: TRBJ2-7
v_call: TRBV4-1
cdr3_aa: CASSPVAVAGAGSEQYF

clone_size: medium-sized
j_call: TRBJ1-6
v_call: TRBV6-2/TRBV6-3
cdr3_aa: CASSYRTVHNSPLHF

clone_size: -
j_call: TRBJ1-3
v_call: TRBV20-1
cdr3_aa: CSARDGSGFAGNTIYF

clone_size: -
j_call: TRBJ1-2
v_call: TRBV7-2
cdr3_aa: CASTPPGGHGYTF

clone_size: -
j_call: TRBJ2-2
v_call: TRBV6-2/TRBV6-3
cdr3_aa: CASLGLATNTGELFF

clone_size: medium-sized
j_call: TRBJ1-6
v_call: TRBV20-1
cdr3_aa: CSASQRESSYNSPLHF

clone_size: medium-sized
j_call: TRBJ1-3
v_call: TRBV10-3
cdr3_aa: CAISESTGESGNTIYF

clone_size: -
j_call: TRBJ2-1
v_call: TRBV15
cdr3_aa: CATSRRWEDEQFF

clone_size: medium-sized
j_call: TRBJ1-1
v_call: TRBV6-5
cdr3_aa: CASSYGENTEAFF

clone_size: medium-sized
j_call: TRBJ1-1
v_call: TRBV5-1
cdr3_aa: CASWVESNTEAFF

clone_size: -
j_call: TRBJ1-1
v_call: TRBV15
cdr3_aa: CATSGTGVAEAFF

clone_size: -
j_call: TRBJ1-2
v_call: TRBV6-6
cdr3_aa: CASSRYRVGGYTF

clone_size: -
j_call: TRBJ2-1
v_call: TRBV9
cdr3_aa: CASSVVSGSNDEQFF

clone_size: medium-sized
j_call: TRBJ2-2
v_call: TRBV29-1
cdr3_aa: CSVEVGGQGAIFGELFF

clone_size: -
j_call: TRBJ2-1
v_call: TRBV10-3
cdr3_aa: CAISDSGNEQFF

clone_size: -
j_call: TRBJ1-1
v_call: TRBV7-9
cdr3_aa: CASSWGMTEAFF

clone_size: -
j_call: TRBJ2-7
v_call: TRBV3-1
cdr3_aa: CASSQDPRLTYEQYF

clone_size: -
j_call: TRBJ2-3
v_call: TRBV29-1
cdr3_aa: CSVERTDTQYF

clone_size: -
j_call: TRBJ2-1
v_call: TRBV4-3
cdr3_aa: CASSQDSAGASYNEQFF

clone_size: -
j_call: TRBJ1-2
v_call: TRBV15
cdr3_aa: CATSRLPGTNYGYTF

clone_size: medium-sized
j_call: TRBJ2-1
v_call: TRBV6-5
cdr3_aa: CASSYRLAGGFEQFF